Below, 29 T cell receptor beta chains from the same sample are listed, as sequenced in a study of OX40 agonist ivuxolimab in advanced cancers. Clones were sequenced by immunoSEQ multiplex PCR, and TCRdb holds only the in-frame ones, with some missing. The sample records about 50,000 clones, just under 95% being singletons. This sample comprised CD4+ or CD8+ T cells sorted from blood, obtained in a trial of the OX40 agonist ivuxolimab. These receptor sequences come from an adult with an advanced solid tumor such as melanoma, head and neck, liver or kidney cancer.

The chain combines TRBV13 with TRBJ2-7; 10 nucleotides align to TRBD1. The CDR3 covers 16 residues. Trimming cost V 2 bases and J 4 bases; bases outside gene matches: 8. Germline assignment: CDR1 PRHDT and CDR2 FYEKMQ (reference sequence). The DNA for the CDR3 is TGTGCCAGCAGCTTAAGGGGGACAGGGGTAGAGTACGAGCAGTACTTC. Translation gives CASSLRGTGVEYEQYF.

The rearrangement joins TRBV11-2 to TRBJ2-7, with D possibly matching TRBD1 (5 bases). CDR1 is SGHAT and CDR2 is FQNNGV in the germline V gene. V was clipped by 1 base and J by 1 base, with 14 bases between them. There are 16 residues in the CDR3. Here the CDR3 reads CASSLVVAGPSYEQYF. The CDR3 nucleotides are TGTGCCAGCAGCTTAGTCGTCGCAGGGCCTTCCTACGAGCAGTACTTC.

J is TRBJ2-7 and V is TRBV4-1; a possible D gene is TRBD2 (5 bases). Germline V CDR1 and CDR2: MGHRA, YSYEKL. Trimming stripped 0 bases from V and 2 bases from J, with 11 bases between. This CDR3 spans 15 amino acids. The CDR3 is CASSQDWGVPYEQYF. In DNA, the CDR3 is TGCGCCAGCAGCCAAGATTGGGGAGTACCCTACGAGCAGTACTTC.

The chain uses TRBV2 and TRBJ2-7; no clear D gene. Germline V gives CDR1 SNHLY, CDR2 FYNNEI. The CDR3 is 16 amino acids. CDR3 sequence (DNA): TGTGCGGCCAGTCCTCTGATCGGCGTTAGCTCCTACGAGCAGTACTTC. This gives the protein CAASPLIGVSSYEQYF.

J is TRBJ2-3 and V is TRBV2; D might be TRBD1 (6 bases). Trimming left V 7 bases short and J 5 bases short, with 10 bases between. This CDR3 has 12 residues. From germline, CDR1 is SNHLY and CDR2 FYNNEI. The CDR3 reads CASIRTEDTQYF. The CDR3 DNA is TGTGCCAGCATTAGGACAGAAGATACGCAGTATTTT.

V usage is TRBV30 and J usage is TRBJ2-7; TRBD1 is a possible D gene (6 bases). The V gene's germline CDR1 is GTSNPN and CDR2 SVGIG (reference sequence). The CDR3 is 13 residues long. The ends were cut back, 3 bases at V and 3 bases at J, with 12 bases in the middle. CDR3 sequence (DNA): TGTGCCTGGAGCACAGGGATGAACTACGAGCAGTACTTC. The encoded protein is CAWSTGMNYEQYF.

This clone was seen once. This sample also contains other DNA sequences that code for the same CDR3. V is TRBV27 and J is TRBJ1-5, with a possible D match to TRBD1 (6 bases). V gave up 7 bases and J gave up 4 bases, with 14 bases separating them. CDR1 and CDR2 (germline): MNHEY, SMNVEV (reference sequence). CDR3 length: 14 amino acids. The CDR3 reads CASTPGGGNQPQHF. CDR3 bases: TGTGCCAGCACCCCCGGAGGGGGAAATCAGCCCCAGCATTTT.

The genes are TRBV7-9 and TRBJ2-1, with unresolved D. The germline V and J ends were trimmed by 8 bases and 0 bases, with 11 bases remaining between them. The germline CDR1 and CDR2 sequences are SEHNR and FQNEAQ (reference sequence). This CDR3 has 14 residues. CDR3: CASSILSSYNEQFF. The CDR3 nucleotides read TGTGCCAGCTCAATCCTGAGCTCCTACAATGAGCAGTTCTTC.

The rearrangement joins TRBV7-3 to TRBJ2-1; TRBD1 is a possible D gene (5 bases). The CDR3 has 11 residues. Germline V gene sequence: CDR1 SGHTA, CDR2 FQGTGA. CDR3 amino acids: CASAGPNEQFF. In DNA, the CDR3 is TGTGCTTCCGCAGGGCCCAATGAGCAGTTCTTC.

This chain connects TRBV2 to TRBJ2-1; the match to TRBD2 covers 7 bases. This CDR3 has 14 amino acids. V was clipped by 6 bases and J by 2 bases; unmatched bases: 4. The germline CDR1 and CDR2 sequences are SNHLY and FYNNEI. The CDR3 reads CASRGLLAYNEQFF. In DNA, the CDR3 is TGTGCCAGCAGGGGACTACTGGCCTACAATGAGCAGTTCTTC.

The chain is built from TRBV7-3 and TRBJ2-7; D gene uncertain. The germline gives CDR1 SGHTA, CDR2 FQGTGA. The length of the CDR3 is 16 residues. The V end lost 2 bases, the J end lost 3 bases, and 17 bases lay between the germline ends. CDR3 residues: CASSLVGSSASYEQYF. CDR3 nucleotides: TGTGCCAGCAGCTTAGTAGGTTCCTCAGCCAGCTACGAGCAGTACTTC.

The chain employs TRBV9 and TRBJ1-4, with D possibly matching TRBD1 (5 bases). The V end lost 0 bases, the J end lost 7 bases, and 10 bases lay between the germline ends. The germline CDR1 and CDR2 sequences are SGDLS and YYNGEE. The CDR3 sequence is 14 residues long. CDR3 residues: CASSVGGVGEKLFF. The CDR3 region has the DNA TGTGCCAGCAGCGTAGGAGGGGTGGGTGAAAAACTGTTTTTT.

The chain couples TRBV28 to TRBJ2-1, with a weak D call TRBD2 (5 bases). The CDR3 spans 13 residues. Deletions cut 2 bases from V and 6 bases from J, with 8 bases between. Germline V lookup: CDR1 MDHEN, CDR2 SYDVKM. CDR3 protein: CASSLGLANEQFF. The CDR3 DNA reads TGTGCCAGCAGTTTAGGGCTAGCCAATGAGCAGTTCTTC.

This chain links TRBV14 with TRBJ2-7, with D unresolved. The CDR3 runs 13 residues. The ends were cut back, 3 bases at V and 2 bases at J, with 8 bases in the middle. Germline V gene lookup returns CDR1 SGHDN and CDR2 FVKESK. The CDR3 region is CASSQRTPYEQYF. In nucleotides, the CDR3 is TGTGCCAGCAGCCAGAGGACCCCCTACGAGCAGTACTTC.

The chain employs TRBV4-3 and TRBJ2-5; 9 bases match TRBD1. The DNA end lines up better with TRBJ2-7; the J call may be wrong. The germline gives CDR1 LGHNA, CDR2 YSLEER. This CDR3 has 16 amino acids. In nucleotides, the CDR3 is TGCGCCAGCAGCCAAGAGTGGGACAGGGCCTCCTACGAGCAGTACTTC. It codes for CASSQEWDRASYEQYF.

V and J are TRBV29-1 and TRBJ2-1; D may be TRBD1 or TRBD2 (5 bases each). CDR1 SQVTM and CDR2 ANQGSEA come from the germline V gene. This CDR3 is built from 14 residues. With 4 bases removed from V and 4 bases from J, the gap between germline ends came to 14 bases. The CDR3 nucleotides are TGCAGCGTTGTGGGGGAGCATCAGTACAATGAGCAGTTCTTC. Its translation: CSVVGEHQYNEQFF.

The chain couples TRBV27 to TRBJ2-2; TRBD1 matches 8 bases. The CDR3 consists of 17 residues. With 3 bases clipped from V and 1 base from J, the junction kept 7 bases outside the gene matches. Germline V gene data show CDR1 as MNHEY and CDR2 as SMNVEV (reference sequence). The CDR3 DNA reads as TGTGCCAGCAGTTTGTGGCAGGGGGCAGGGAACACCGGGGAGCTGTTTTTT. Amino acid sequence: CASSLWQGAGNTGELFF.

The chain carries TRBV15 and TRBJ2-7, with 8 positions matching TRBD1. The CDR3 loop spans 14 amino acids. The ends lost 8 bases at V and 6 bases at J; junction bases unmatched: 12. Germline V CDR1 and CDR2: LNHNV, YYDKDF (reference sequence). The CDR3 region is CATGQGSVLREQYF. For the CDR3, the DNA is TGTGCCACCGGACAGGGTTCGGTACTACGCGAGCAGTACTTC.

This chain joins TRBV9 and TRBJ2-7; D might be TRBD1 or TRBD2, each matching 6 bases. Trimming took off 3 bases at V and 6 bases at J, with 16 bases between the two ends. The CDR3 loop spans 14 amino acids. CDR1 SGDLS and CDR2 YYNGEE come from the germline V gene. For the CDR3, the DNA is TGTGCCAGCAGCGCGTCATCGGGGGCTGGCGAGCAGTACTTC. Protein product: CASSASSGAGEQYF.

The chain combines TRBV28 with TRBJ1-5, with TRBD1 identical over 8 bases. Looked up from germline, CDR1 is MDHEN and CDR2 is SYDVKM. The CDR3 sequence is 16 residues long. Trimming took 5 bases from V and 4 from J; bases not matched to a gene: 10. The CDR3 protein is CASSTTGGEGNQPQHF. CDR3 DNA: TGTGCCAGCAGTACAACAGGGGGTGAGGGGAATCAGCCCCAGCATTTT.

This clone has a handful of counts. The V and J genes are TRBV7-8 and TRBJ2-1, with 10 bases matching TRBD2. CDR1 is SGHVS, CDR2 FQNEAQ, per germline. V shed 1 base and J 15 bases; nucleotides not matched to a gene: 6. This CDR3 comprises 13 residues. The CDR3 spells CASSLGLAGDWFF. CDR3 DNA: TGTGCCAGCAGCTTAGGGCTAGCGGGAGATTGGTTCTTC.

The chain has TRBV4-3 and TRBJ2-7; 8 positions agree with TRBD2. Germline V gives CDR1 LGHNA, CDR2 YSLEER. CDR3 length: 15 residues. J lost 4 bases, V lost 0 bases, and 5 bases had no gene match. CDR3 region: CASSQDRAGVYEQYF. The DNA for the CDR3 is TGCGCCAGCAGCCAAGATCGAGCGGGAGTATACGAGCAGTACTTC.

The CDR3 bases are TGTGCCAGCAGCCCGCTAGCGGGATTACACAATGAGCAGTTCTTC. It codes for CASSPLAGLHNEQFF. The J gene is TRBJ2-1, the V gene TRBV28; 9 positions agree with TRBD2. CDR3 length: 15 amino acids. The V segment lost 6 bases and the J segment 5 bases; nucleotides outside the gene matches: 8. Germline V lookup: CDR1 MDHEN, CDR2 SYDVKM.

The gene calls are TRBV28 and TRBJ2-3; D not resolved. This CDR3 has 14 residues. The germline gives CDR1 MDHEN, CDR2 SYDVKM. Trimming took 5 bases from V and 0 from J, leaving 9 bases between them. The CDR3, as DNA: TGTGCCAGCAGTCCCAGGCCTAGCACAGATACGCAGTATTTT. It codes for CASSPRPSTDTQYF.

The chain joins TRBV27 to TRBJ2-7; 10 bases are shared with TRBD1. J gave up 7 bases and V 4 bases, and 4 bases lay outside the gene matches. CDR3 length: 13 residues. Germline loops: CDR1 MNHEY, CDR2 SMNVEV (reference sequence). The CDR3 is CASSSTGGQEQYF. Written as DNA, the CDR3 is TGTGCCAGCAGTTCGACAGGGGGCCAAGAGCAGTACTTC.

The chain has TRBV5-6 and TRBJ2-1; D not certain. V was cut by 2 bases and J by 6 bases, with 12 bases left in between. The CDR3 has 14 amino acids. The V gene's germline CDR1 is SGHDT and CDR2 YYEEEE. The CDR3 loop is CASSFIRTSNEQFF. The CDR3 region has the DNA TGTGCCAGCAGCTTCATCCGGACGTCCAATGAGCAGTTCTTC.

CDR3 loop: CASSVGEGSGYTF. The CDR3 DNA follows: TGTGCCAGCAGCGTAGGAGAAGGTTCGGGCTACACCTTC. The chain joins TRBV9 to TRBJ1-2; D is unresolved. The CDR3 extends over 13 amino acids. Deletions cut 0 bases from V and 8 bases from J, with 11 bases between. Germline CDR1 SGDLS, CDR2 YYNGEE.

The chain employs TRBV30 and TRBJ2-7; D is unresolved. Germline values: CDR1 GTSNPN, CDR2 SVGIG (reference sequence). The V end was cut by 4 bases, the J end by 4 bases, with 11 bases between. The CDR3 has 12 residues. In DNA, the CDR3 is TGTGCCTGGAAGTTTGGGGAATACGAGCAGTACTTC. It yields the protein CAWKFGEYEQYF.

The rearrangement uses TRBV28 and TRBJ2-3; 7 bases line up with TRBD2. The CDR3 is 16 residues long. Germline V lookup: CDR1 MDHEN, CDR2 SYDVKM. Trimming removed 2 bases from V and 0 bases from J; junction bases left unmatched: 5. The DNA for the CDR3 is TGTGCCAGCAGTTTAGGTGCTAGCGGTAGCACAGATACGCAGTATTTT. It is translated as CASSLGASGSTDTQYF.